This TCR beta chain was documented in a study of cytomegalovirus exposure and HLA in healthy donors. As concerns this clone: The antigen remains undetermined.

This PCR relied on a set of 60 Vbeta primers and 13 Jbeta primers. Sequencing used immunoSEQ multiplex PCR; TCRdb keeps in-frame clones, though not all of them. The sample has about 98,000 clones; 70% are singletons. Findings and limits, study-wide: Reports showed the classifier diagnosing cytomegalovirus status with high specificity and sensitivity.

The CDR3 totals 15 residues. Trimming shortened V by 1 base and J by 2 bases, and 11 bases separated the two germline ends. Germline assignment: CDR1 LGHNA and CDR2 YNFKEQ. The donors comprised healthy bone marrow donors. This receptor was identified in a man aged 50 or older in good health and CMV-seronegative. The sample consisted of PBMCs. The chain links TRBV4-2 to TRBJ1-1, with D unresolved. Written as DNA, the CDR3 is TGTGCCAGCAGCCAAGGGGAGGCCCCAAACACTGAAGCTTTCTTT. This encodes CASSQGEAPNTEAFF.